The clone carrying this T cell receptor beta chain has only a few counts. The target antigen is unknown. The data were obtained in a study of T cells after yellow fever vaccination. Points from the study as a whole: Clonotypes found in both CD4 and CD8 compartments made up a small share.

The study made its TCR cDNA through 5'RACE template switching. That step introduced a universal primer site along with UMIs. TCRdb re-derived calls from the 5' RACE reads in MiXCR, one entry per CDR3 protein. The table lists some 550,000 distinct CDR3 sequences, about 19% of them singletons, with 13% to 15% in the top ten. The CDR3 totals 16 residues. Germline V gene sequence: CDR1 DFQATT, CDR2 SNEGSKA (reference sequence). The junction had 9 bases not matched to a gene; V was cut back by 0 bases and J by 7 bases. The source material was PBMCs, sampled 15 days after the yellow fever booster vaccination. This chain connects TRBV20-1 to TRBJ2-1; 10 nucleotides match TRBD2. The sequence was collected from a man under 40 who received the YFV17D yellow fever vaccine. The CDR3: CSARDVTSGIWNEQFF. The CDR3 DNA reads as TGCAGTGCTAGAGATGTCACTAGCGGGATCTGGAATGAGCAGTTCTTC.